This T cell receptor beta chain was found in a study of blood T cells in healthy people across ages. CDR1 and CDR2 (germline): SGHTA, FQGNSA. There are 15 residues in the CDR3. V gave up 5 bases and J gave up 8 bases; unmatched junction bases: 12. A second PCR, run for roughly 7 to 11 cycles, used a sample-barcoded 5' primer plus a J-beta primer mix. Each CDR3 protein gets one entry after TCRdb re-called the 5' RACE reads with MiXCR. Seen here are roughly 680,000 distinct CDR3 sequences, roughly half observed once, and the top ten hold 13%. Sequenced: blood. This clonotype was obtained from a woman of 80 years or more in good health. This rearrangement joins TRBV7-2 to TRBJ1-2; the match to TRBD1 covers 9 bases. This chain's CDR3 is CASSRIPQGAGGYTF. The CDR3 DNA is TGTGCCAGCAGCCGAATCCCACAGGGGGCAGGGGGCTACACCTTC.